What follows are 30 T cell receptor beta chains derived from one specimen sequenced in a study of shared clonotypes between healthy human individuals. Assay: immunoSEQ multiplex PCR; the TCRdb copy retains only in-frame clones and omits some. Found here are 2 million to 2.5 million clones, over 85% of them singletons; the top ten hold roughly 0.13%. Sequencing input: naive CD4+ T cells sorted from blood. Subset in this sample: CD45RA+ positively selected. The origin of the receptors is a man aged 18 to 29 in good health.

Points on this clone: Other DNA variants within this sample encode the same CDR3. This chain joins TRBV19 and TRBJ1-2; 7 nucleotides match TRBD1. With V trimmed by 6 bases and J by 8 bases, 6 bases remained unmatched. The CDR3 spans 12 residues. Germline V gene lookup returns CDR1 LNHDA and CDR2 SQIVND (reference sequence). The CDR3 nucleotides are TGTGCCAGTAGCCGGCAGGGGGGCGGCTACACCTTC. Residues: CASSRQGGGYTF.

The DNA for the CDR3 is TGTGCCAGCTCACGCCGGGACTTTAGCGGGAGGGCCACAGATACGCAGTATTTT. It specifies CASSRRDFSGRATDTQYF. The chain couples TRBV18 to TRBJ2-3; TRBD2 matches 11 bases. The V and J ends lost 4 bases and 2 bases, in that order; junction bases with no gene match: 11. The CDR3 is made up of 18 amino acids. Germline lookup yields CDR1 KGHSH and CDR2 LQKENI. Together with reference TRBV18 and TRBJ2-3, the CDR3 gives the full variable domain: NAGVMQNPRHLVRRRGQEARLRCSPMKGHSHVYWYRQLPEEGLKFMVYLQKENIIDESGMPKERFSAEFPKEGPSILRIQQVVRGDSAAYFCASSRRDFSGRATDTQYFGPGTRLTVL.

As to this clone: Other DNA sequences in this sample translate to the same CDR3. The chain uses TRBV6-6 and TRBJ1-5; the D gene is possibly TRBD1 (6 bases). This CDR3 region has 15 residues. Trimming removed 4 bases from V and 1 base from J, with 11 bases in between. Germline V gene data show CDR1 as MNHNY and CDR2 as SVGAGI (reference sequence). In DNA form, the CDR3 reads TGTGCCAGCAGTTCCGGGACACTAAGCAATCAGCCCCAGCATTTT. Translation gives CASSSGTLSNQPQHF.

The rearrangement links TRBV10-2 to TRBJ1-2, with D possibly being TRBD1 (5 bases). This CDR3 region has 13 residues. Germline CDR1 WSHSY, CDR2 SAAADI. The ends were cut back, 4 bases at V and 6 bases at J, with 12 bases in the middle. CDR3 amino acids: CASSVGDINGYTF. As DNA, the CDR3 is TGCGCCAGCAGTGTGGGGGATATTAATGGCTACACCTTC.

The genes are TRBV5-4 and TRBJ2-7; 8 bases line up with TRBD1. Germline CDR1 and CDR2: SGHNT and YYREEE (reference sequence). The ends lost 4 bases at V and 2 bases at J; junction bases unmatched: 5. This CDR3 is 14 amino acids long. The CDR3 region has the DNA TGTGCCAGCAGCACGGGACAGGACACCTACGAGCAGTACTTC. This encodes CASSTGQDTYEQYF.

The chain links TRBV6-6 to TRBJ2-7, with D unresolved. There are 14 residues in the CDR3. Germline CDR1 and CDR2: MNHNY and SVGAGI (reference sequence). V lost 7 bases and J lost 0, with 13 bases in between. The CDR3 reads CASTEDSASYEQYF. In DNA form, the CDR3 reads TGTGCCAGCACCGAAGATTCCGCCTCCTACGAGCAGTACTTC.

The chain uses TRBV7-2 and TRBJ1-6, with D perhaps TRBD1 (5 bases). The V gene lost 4 bases and the J gene lost 5 bases, with 12 bases spanning the gap. Germline-derived CDR1 and CDR2 are SGHTA and FQGNSA. The length of the CDR3 is 15 residues. This CDR3 is CASSSRRGNNSPLHF. The CDR3 bases are TGTGCCAGCAGCTCCCGTAGGGGTAATAATTCACCCCTCCACTTT.

The table lists this clone with a few counts. This chain links TRBV7-3 with TRBJ1-3, with D unresolved. With 4 bases removed from V and 0 bases from J, the gap between germline ends came to 4 bases. Germline loops: CDR1 SGHTA, CDR2 FQGTGA. This CDR3 comprises 13 residues. Written as DNA, the CDR3 is TGTGCCAGCAGCTCGAACTCTGGAAACACCATATATTTT. Amino acids: CASSSNSGNTIYF.

The CDR3 DNA sequence: TGCGCCAGCAGCCAACTAGCGACCTCCTACAATGAGCAGTTCTTC. It encodes CASSQLATSYNEQFF. The chain links TRBV4-3 to TRBJ2-1, with D possibly being TRBD2 (6 bases). V lost 2 bases and J lost 0, with 8 bases in between. The CDR3 consists of 15 residues. Germline V CDR1 and CDR2: LGHNA, YSLEER.

The chain combines TRBV18 with TRBJ2-3; perhaps D is TRBD1 or TRBD2 (5 bases each). From germline, CDR1 is KGHSH and CDR2 LQKENI. The CDR3 sequence is 16 residues long. The germline V and J ends were trimmed by 6 bases and 1 base, with 17 bases remaining between them. CDR3 sequence: CASSRHPGPGTDTQYF. The CDR3 DNA sequence: TGTGCCAGCTCTCGTCATCCGGGACCTGGCACAGATACGCAGTATTTT.

The rearrangement links TRBV5-8 to TRBJ2-3; D ambiguous. Germline lookup yields CDR1 SGHTS and CDR2 YDEGEE. The CDR3 totals 13 residues. The V gene lost 6 bases and the J gene lost 2 bases, with 10 bases spanning the gap. DNA for the CDR3: TGTGCCAGCACCTCGGGCCCCACAGATACGCAGTATTTT. Translated: CASTSGPTDTQYF.

The sample holds one count of this clone. The chain recombines TRBV5-1 with TRBJ2-3; 10 positions match TRBD1. J lost 3 bases, V lost 0 bases, and 4 bases had no gene match. Germline lookup yields CDR1 SGHRS and CDR2 YFSETQ. This CDR3 has 16 residues. CDR3 coding DNA: TGCGCCAGCAGCTTGGGGGACAGGGGTGAGACAGATACGCAGTATTTT. As protein: CASSLGDRGETDTQYF.

A single count supports this clone. The chain is built from TRBV5-6 and TRBJ2-7; D is uncertain. The germline V gene encodes CDR1 SGHDT and CDR2 YYEEEE. This CDR3 is 13 amino acids long. The V and J ends lost 0 bases and 6 bases respectively, with 10 bases between them. In nucleotides, the CDR3 is TGTGCCAGCAGCTTGGCAGGTCACGCCGAGCAGTACTTC. Encoded protein: CASSLAGHAEQYF.

The V and J genes are TRBV5-4 and TRBJ2-7; TRBD2 might be the D (6 bases). CDR3 length equals 15 residues. Trimming stripped 4 bases from V and 7 bases from J, with 21 bases between. Per the germline V gene, CDR1 is SGHNT and CDR2 is YYREEE (reference sequence). The CDR3 nucleotides are TGTGCCAGCAGCCAAACGGTGGCGGACGCGGGGGAGCAGTACTTC. Translation: CASSQTVADAGEQYF. The entire variable domain, with the rest obtained from reference TRBV5-4 and TRBJ2-7, is as follows: ETGVTQSPTHLIKTRGQQVTLRCSSQSGHNTVSWYQQALGQGPQFIFQYYREEENGRGNFPPRFSGLQFPNYSSELNVNALELDDSALYLCASSQTVADAGEQYFGPGTRLTVT.

The V gene is TRBV10-2, the J gene TRBJ2-7, with TRBD1 identical over 10 bases. Germline-derived CDR1 and CDR2 are WSHSY and SAAADI. J lost 2 bases, V lost 5 bases, and 6 bases had no gene match. CDR3 length: 15 residues. CDR3 residues: CASSRTGTGAYEQYF. The CDR3 DNA reads TGCGCCAGCAGTAGAACCGGGACAGGGGCCTACGAGCAGTACTTC.

A note on this clone: Other DNA sequences in the same sample also yield this CDR3. This chain joins TRBV7-9 and TRBJ1-2; 7 positions agree with TRBD1. CDR3 length: 13 residues. Losses at the gene ends were 1 base for V and 7 bases for J; bases not matched to a gene: 3. Germline V lookup: CDR1 SEHNR, CDR2 FQNEAQ (reference sequence). The CDR3 DNA follows: TGTGCCAGCAGCTTAGGACAGGGTAGTGGCTACACCTTC. Translating it yields CASSLGQGSGYTF.

The chain has TRBV6-5 and TRBJ1-6; D is undetermined. Trimming removed 8 bases from V and 7 bases from J, with 12 bases in between. The V gene's germline CDR1 is MNHEY and CDR2 SVGAGI. The CDR3 is 13 residues long. CDR3 DNA sequence: TGTGCCAGCGGAGTATATAGGAATTCACCCCTCCACTTT. It is translated as CASGVYRNSPLHF.

This chain uses TRBV30 with TRBJ1-5, with a possible D match to TRBD1 (5 bases). V lost 2 bases, J lost 6 bases, and 17 bases lay in between. This CDR3 region has 15 residues. The germline V gene encodes CDR1 GTSNPN and CDR2 SVGIG (reference sequence). The CDR3 bases are TGTGCCTGGAGTACCGGGACGTACTCCGGTCAGCCCCAGCATTTT. Translated, it gives CAWSTGTYSGQPQHF.

J is TRBJ2-6 and V is TRBV19; D unclear. The CDR3 is 15 amino acids. CDR1 LNHDA and CDR2 SQIVND come from the germline V gene (reference sequence). V lost 6 bases and J 2 bases, leaving 11 bases between the germline ends. CDR3 amino acids: CASRRGSAGANVLTF. The CDR3, as DNA: TGTGCCAGTAGACGTGGCAGCGCTGGGGCCAACGTCCTGACTTTC.

The V call is TRBV10-3, the J call TRBJ1-5; D is ambiguous. CDR1 is ENHRY and CDR2 is SYGVKD in the germline V gene. CDR3 length: 13 residues. Trimming shortened V by 3 bases and J by 3 bases, and 6 bases separated the two germline ends. CDR3 sequence: CAISEAINQPQHF. CDR3 coding DNA: TGTGCCATCAGTGAAGCTATCAATCAGCCCCAGCATTTT.

The J gene is TRBJ2-1, the V gene TRBV2; 10 nucleotides line up with TRBD2. Germline V lookup: CDR1 SNHLY, CDR2 FYNNEI. This CDR3 spans 16 amino acids. J gave up 2 bases and V 6 bases, and 7 bases lay outside the gene matches. The CDR3, as DNA: TGTGCCAGCAGGGATTTACTAGCGGGGACCTACAATGAGCAGTTCTTC. Protein product: CASRDLLAGTYNEQFF.

The J gene is TRBJ2-7, the V gene TRBV5-1, with D maybe TRBD1 (5 bases). The CDR3 extends over 14 amino acids. Trimming pared 4 bases from V and 3 bases from J, leaving 14 bases between. CDR1 and CDR2 (germline): SGHRS, YFSETQ. The CDR3 here is CASSPDSLLYEQYF. CDR3 sequence (DNA): TGCGCCAGCAGCCCCGACAGTCTCCTCTACGAGCAGTACTTC. The variable domain in full, completed from reference TRBV5-1 and TRBJ2-7, reads KAGVTQTPRYLIKTRGQQVTLSCSPISGHRSVSWYQQTPGQGLQFLFEYFSETQRNKGNFPGRFSGRQFSNSRSEMNVSTLELGDSALYLCASSPDSLLYEQYFGPGTRLTVT.

About this clone: One junction end does not reproduce the germline sequence, and a read error may be involved. The rearrangement links TRBV7-7 to TRBJ2-2; D is perhaps TRBD2 (6 bases). Germline lookup yields CDR1 SSHAT and CDR2 FNYEAQ (reference sequence). The CDR3 totals 14 residues. This CDR3 is CASSPGAGPGELFF. The DNA for the CDR3 is TGTGCTAGCAGCCCGGGAGCCGGCCCCGGGGAGCTGTTTTTT.

V and J are TRBV2 and TRBJ2-1; 9 bases match TRBD1. The CDR3 spans 14 residues. J gave up 8 bases and V 4 bases, and 6 bases lay outside the gene matches. Per germline, CDR1 SNHLY and CDR2 FYNNEI. Here the CDR3 reads CASSGTGVMDEQFF. The CDR3 DNA reads TGTGCCAGCAGTGGGACAGGGGTTATGGATGAGCAGTTCTTC. Complete variable domain (other parts from reference TRBV2 and TRBJ2-1): EPEVTQTPSHQVTQMGQEVILRCVPISNHLYFYWYRQILGQKVEFLVSFYNNEISEKSEIFDDQFSVERPDGSNFTLKIRSTKLEDSAMYFCASSGTGVMDEQFFGPGTRLTVL.

The rearrangement joins TRBV4-1 to TRBJ2-1; 13 bases agree with TRBD2. V lost 4 bases and J lost 8; bases outside the gene matches: 5. Germline CDR1 and CDR2: MGHRA and YSYEKL. The CDR3 is 15 residues long. The CDR3 reads CASSLGLAGDYEQFF. The DNA for the CDR3 is TGCGCCAGCAGCCTCGGACTAGCGGGAGACTATGAGCAGTTCTTC.

The chain carries TRBV7-6 and TRBJ1-1; the D is unclear. This CDR3 region has 15 residues. The V end lost 3 bases, the J end lost 3 bases, and 14 bases lay between the germline ends. Looked up from germline, CDR1 is SGHVS and CDR2 is FNYEAQ. The CDR3 DNA follows: TGTGCCAGCAGCTTCCTCCCCTTACCGGACACTGAAGCTTTCTTT. Protein sequence: CASSFLPLPDTEAFF.

This chain links TRBV5-6 with TRBJ1-4; no firm D call. Trimming pared 0 bases from V and 1 base from J, leaving 4 bases between. Germline CDR1 reads SGHDT; CDR2 reads YYEEEE. CDR3 length: 14 amino acids. The chain's CDR3 is CASSLGRTNEKLFF. The CDR3 DNA reads TGTGCCAGCAGCTTGGGGAGAACTAATGAAAAACTGTTTTTT. Full variable domain (missing parts from reference TRBV5-6 and TRBJ1-4): DAGVTQSPTHLIKTRGQQVTLRCSPKSGHDTVSWYQQALGQGPQFIFQYYEEEERQRGNFPDRFSGHQFPNYSSELNVNALLLGDSALYLCASSLGRTNEKLFFGSGTQLSVL.

The chain recombines TRBV4-3 with TRBJ1-2; D gene unclear. The V end was cut by 0 bases, the J end by 0 bases, with 8 bases between. Per the germline V gene, CDR1 is LGHNA and CDR2 is YSLEER. This CDR3 spans 15 amino acids. The DNA for the CDR3 is TGCGCCAGCAGCCAAGATGGAACAGCTAACTATGGCTACACCTTC. Translating gives CASSQDGTANYGYTF.

The rearrangement joins TRBV10-3 to TRBJ2-2; no definite D call. With 0 bases removed from V and 2 bases from J, the gap between germline ends came to 10 bases. Germline CDR1 is ENHRY and CDR2 is SYGVKD. The CDR3 extends over 16 amino acids. CDR3 loop: CAISESGKLNTGELFF. DNA of the CDR3: TGTGCCATCAGTGAGTCCGGCAAGCTTAACACCGGGGAGCTGTTTTTT.

This clone has just one count. The genes are TRBV7-2 and TRBJ2-3; 10 bases fit TRBD2. The CDR3 consists of 16 residues. Trimming cost V 5 bases and J 3 bases; bases outside gene matches: 8. CDR1 SGHTA and CDR2 FQGNSA come from the germline V gene. The CDR3 nucleotides are TGTGCCAGCAGCACCAGCGGGAGGGCCGGGACAGATACGCAGTATTTT. Its protein is CASSTSGRAGTDTQYF.